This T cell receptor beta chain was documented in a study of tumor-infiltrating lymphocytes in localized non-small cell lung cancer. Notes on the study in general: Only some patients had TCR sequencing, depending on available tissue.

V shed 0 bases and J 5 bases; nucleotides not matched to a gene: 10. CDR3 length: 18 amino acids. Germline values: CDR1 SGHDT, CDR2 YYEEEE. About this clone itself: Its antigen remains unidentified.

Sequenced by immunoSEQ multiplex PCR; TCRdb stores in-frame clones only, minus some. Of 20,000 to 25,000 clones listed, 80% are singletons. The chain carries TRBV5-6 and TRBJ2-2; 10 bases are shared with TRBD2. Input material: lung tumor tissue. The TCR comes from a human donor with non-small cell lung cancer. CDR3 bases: TGTGCCAGCAGCTTGGCGTGGCTAGCGGGAGCAGATACCGGGGAGCTGTTTTTT. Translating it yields CASSLAWLAGADTGELFF.